This T cell receptor beta chain was profiled in a study of T cell changes during pregnancy in multiple sclerosis. Germline V lookup: CDR1 SGHTA, CDR2 FQGNSA. V was cut by 5 bases and J by 8 bases, with 15 bases left in between. There are 13 residues in the CDR3. Clones were read by immunoSEQ multiplex PCR, and TCRdb kept only the in-frame ones, dropping some. The sample contains 35,000 to 45,000 clones, approximately 90% of which appear only once. This clone has a single count. The gene calls are TRBV7-2 and TRBJ1-2, with D possibly being TRBD1 (6 bases). The receptor comes from a female donor with multiple sclerosis, enrolled in a pregnancy study. This specimen consisted of CD4+ T cells from peripheral blood mononuclear cells, obtained after pregnancy. The CDR3 protein is CASSPRGARGYTF. CDR3 coding DNA: TGTGCCAGCAGCCCTCGGGGGGCGAGGGGCTACACCTTC.